The clone carrying this T cell receptor (beta chain) was observed a handful of times. TCRdb called the RACE reads again in MiXCR, with one record for every CDR3 protein. The sample carries approximately 73,000 distinct CDR3 sequences, 10% recorded once. This entry is derived from a study of human T cells and chemical hapten exposure. On the study more broadly: The study patch tested 0.01% DPC on the upper back and read results at 6 days.

Time point given: patch test 1, 2 weeks after DPC sensitization. Treatment denoted: therapeutic diphenylcyclopropenone sensitization with weekly scalp DPC. The V gene lost 8 bases and the J gene lost 10 bases, with 14 bases spanning the gap. The CDR3 runs to 11 residues. Germline CDR1 MGHDK, CDR2 SYGVNS. The sequences come from whole blood, collected in connection with sensitization to the hapten diphenylcyclopropenone (DPC). V gene TRBV25-1 combines with J gene TRBJ1-1; D gene ambiguous. The receptor comes from a woman aged 45 to 65 with alopecia areata. Some clones in this sample may be carry-over from other donors' samples. The chain's CDR3 is CASYRDGRAFF. CDR3 sequence (DNA): TGTGCCAGCTACAGAGATGGAAGAGCTTTCTTT.